This TCR beta chain was sequenced during a study of memory CD4+ T cells and cytomegalovirus serostatus. Study background: Healthy Belgian adult donors included fewer than 10 CMV-positive and fewer than 25 CMV-negative people. Study findings and constraints: CMV serostatus prediction reached median AUC around 0.95, or 0.9 with US-trained model.

Points on this clone: Its antigen remains unknown.

The length of the CDR3 is 13 residues. CDR1 MNHNS and CDR2 SASEGT come from the germline V gene. Trimming pared 6 bases from V and 3 bases from J, leaving 11 bases between. Single viable CD3+CD4+CD8-CD45RO+ cells were sorted as the memory CD4+ T cells. Positive selection with CD4 microbeads enriched total CD4+ T cells. As handled by the study authors: Out-of-frame sequences were removed, leaving roughly 2,200,000 distinct TCRbeta sequences. Some clones are missing from TCRdb's copy, which holds only in-frame ones; the method was immunoSEQ multiplex PCR. V, J and clone size are those of that table, while D and trimming were read from the DNA. The data contain about 41,000 clones, more than 75% of them singletons.

This clonotype originated in an adult in good health and CMV-seronegative. The chain carries TRBV6-1 and TRBJ2-5; maybe TRBD1 (6 bases). Material for sequencing was memory CD4+ T cells from blood. CDR3 loop: CASRKDREETQYF. The CDR3, as DNA: TGTGCCAGCAGGAAGGACAGAGAAGAGACCCAGTACTTC.